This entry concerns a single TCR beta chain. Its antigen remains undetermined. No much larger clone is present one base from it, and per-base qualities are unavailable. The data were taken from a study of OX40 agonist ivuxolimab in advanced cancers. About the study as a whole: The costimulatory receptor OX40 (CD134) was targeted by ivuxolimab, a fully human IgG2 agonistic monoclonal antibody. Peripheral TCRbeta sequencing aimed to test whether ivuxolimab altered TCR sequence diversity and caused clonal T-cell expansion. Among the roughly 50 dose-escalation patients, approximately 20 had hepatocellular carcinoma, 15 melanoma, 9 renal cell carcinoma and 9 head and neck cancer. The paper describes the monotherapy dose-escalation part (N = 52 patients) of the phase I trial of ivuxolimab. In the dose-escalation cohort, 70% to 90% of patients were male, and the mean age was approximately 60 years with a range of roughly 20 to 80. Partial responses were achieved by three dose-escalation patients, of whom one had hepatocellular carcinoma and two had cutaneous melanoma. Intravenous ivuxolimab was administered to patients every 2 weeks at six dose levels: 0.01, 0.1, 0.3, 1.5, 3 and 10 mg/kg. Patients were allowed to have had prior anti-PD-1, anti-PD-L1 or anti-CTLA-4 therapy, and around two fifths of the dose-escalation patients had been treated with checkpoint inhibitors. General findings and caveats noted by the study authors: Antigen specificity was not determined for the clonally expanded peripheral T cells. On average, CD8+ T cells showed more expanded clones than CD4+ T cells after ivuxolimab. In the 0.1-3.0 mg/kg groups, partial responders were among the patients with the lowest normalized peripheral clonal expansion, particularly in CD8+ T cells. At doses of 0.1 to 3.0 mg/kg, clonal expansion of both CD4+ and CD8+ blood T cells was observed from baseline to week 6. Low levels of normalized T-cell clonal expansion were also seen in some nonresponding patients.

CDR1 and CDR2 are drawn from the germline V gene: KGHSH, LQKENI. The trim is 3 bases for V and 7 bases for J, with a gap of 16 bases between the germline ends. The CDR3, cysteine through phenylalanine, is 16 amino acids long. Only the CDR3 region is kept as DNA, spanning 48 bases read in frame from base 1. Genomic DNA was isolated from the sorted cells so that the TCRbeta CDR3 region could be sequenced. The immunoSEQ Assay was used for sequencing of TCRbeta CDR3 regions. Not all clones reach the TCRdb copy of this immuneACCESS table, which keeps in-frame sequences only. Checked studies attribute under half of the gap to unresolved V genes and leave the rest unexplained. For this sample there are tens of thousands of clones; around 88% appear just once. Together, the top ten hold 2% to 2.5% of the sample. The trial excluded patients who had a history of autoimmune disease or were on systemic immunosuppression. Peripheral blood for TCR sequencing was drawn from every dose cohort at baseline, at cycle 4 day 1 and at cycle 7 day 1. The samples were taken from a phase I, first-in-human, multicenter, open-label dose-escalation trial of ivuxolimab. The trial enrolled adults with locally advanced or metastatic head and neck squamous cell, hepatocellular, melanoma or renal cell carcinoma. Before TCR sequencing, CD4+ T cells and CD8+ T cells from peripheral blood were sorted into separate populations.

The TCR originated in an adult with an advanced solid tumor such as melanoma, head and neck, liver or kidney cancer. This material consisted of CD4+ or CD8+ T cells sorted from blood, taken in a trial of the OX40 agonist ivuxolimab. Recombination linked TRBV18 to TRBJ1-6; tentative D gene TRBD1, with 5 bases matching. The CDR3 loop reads CASSPERGKGNSPLHF. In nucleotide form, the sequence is TGTGCCAGCTCACCCGAGAGGGGCAAAGGAAATTCACCCCTCCACTTT.